Presented here are 19 T cell receptor beta chains from one specimen sequenced in a study of shared clonotypes between healthy human individuals. Only in-frame clones appear in the TCRdb table, and some are missing; sequencing was by immunoSEQ multiplex PCR. The data show hundreds of thousands of clones, 90% to 97% seen once. Sequenced sample: naive CD4+ T cells sorted from blood. Subset meaning: CD45RA+ positively selected. The receptors here all came from a woman in her twenties or thirties in good health.

The chain uses TRBV10-1 and TRBJ2-5; D may correspond to TRBD1 or TRBD2 (5 bases each). Germline CDR1 reads WNHNN; CDR2 reads SYGVQD (reference sequence). The CDR3 covers 12 residues. Trimming took off 4 bases at V and 6 bases at J, with 9 bases between the two ends. The CDR3 nucleotides are TGCGCCAGCAGTGGGGACGGGCAGACCCAGTACTTC. It translates to CASSGDGQTQYF.

The rearrangement uses TRBV5-1 and TRBJ2-5; possibly TRBD1 or TRBD2 for D (5 bases each). Per the germline V gene, CDR1 is SGHRS and CDR2 is YFSETQ. Trimming pared 1 base from V and 0 bases from J, leaving 10 bases between. CDR3 length equals 15 residues. As DNA, the CDR3 is TGCGCCAGCAGCTTGTTCGAGGGGTACCAAGAGACCCAGTACTTC. It encodes CASSLFEGYQETQYF.

The rearrangement uses TRBV6-5 and TRBJ1-1; the D is unclear. Germline CDR1 is MNHEY and CDR2 is SVGAGI. Trimming cost V 5 bases and J 4 bases, with 11 bases left between them. CDR3 length equals 13 residues. The CDR3 reads CASSEVGFTEAFF. DNA of the CDR3: TGTGCCAGCAGTGAGGTCGGATTCACTGAAGCTTTCTTT.

This clone was picked up a small number of times. This chain connects TRBV10-1 to TRBJ2-7; possible D gene TRBD2, 6 bases. The CDR3 consists of 15 residues. Germline CDR1 and CDR2: WNHNN and SYGVQD (reference sequence). V was pared by 2 bases and J by 0 bases, with 11 bases between. CDR3 residues: CASSENGGASYEQYF. CDR3 nucleotide sequence: TGCGCCAGCAGTGAGAATGGCGGGGCCTCCTACGAGCAGTACTTC.

A word on this clone: The same CDR3 also results from other DNA sequences found in this sample. The chain couples TRBV28 to TRBJ1-2; D call uncertain. This CDR3 has 14 residues. With 5 bases removed from V and 4 bases from J, the gap between germline ends came to 14 bases. Germline loops: CDR1 MDHEN, CDR2 SYDVKM. CDR3 residues: CASSLGGRGYGYTF. The CDR3, as DNA: TGTGCCAGCAGTCTCGGAGGGCGCGGCTATGGCTACACCTTC.

The chain uses TRBV28 and TRBJ2-7; 8 bases fit TRBD2. Germline V gene lookup returns CDR1 MDHEN and CDR2 SYDVKM. The CDR3 loop spans 13 amino acids. The V segment lost 4 bases and the J segment 6 bases; nucleotides outside the gene matches: 5. The CDR3 sequence is CASSSGTRSEQYF. The CDR3 DNA reads as TGTGCCAGCAGTTCCGGGACTAGATCCGAGCAGTACTTC.

DNA of the CDR3: TGTGCCAGCAGCTTATCGGGGCGGGGGGCCTACGAGCAGTACTTC. Amino acids: CASSLSGRGAYEQYF. The rearrangement joins TRBV7-9 to TRBJ2-7; 8 bases fit TRBD2. The germline CDR1 and CDR2 sequences are SEHNR and FQNEAQ (reference sequence). V lost 2 bases, J lost 2 bases, and 5 bases stayed unmatched. The CDR3 sequence is 15 residues long.

The rearrangement uses TRBV30 and TRBJ1-2; no clear D. The CDR3 spans 11 residues. Between the trimmed V and J ends, which lost 2 bases and 4 bases, there was a span of 5 bases. Germline V CDR1 and CDR2: GTSNPN, SVGIG (reference sequence). In DNA form, the CDR3 reads TGTGCCTGGAGTACAGCCTATGGCTACACCTTC. Translating gives CAWSTAYGYTF.

The chain combines TRBV5-1 with TRBJ1-5; the D is unclear. The length of the CDR3 is 14 residues. V lost 4 bases, J lost 5 bases, and 13 bases lay in between. Germline V gives CDR1 SGHRS, CDR2 YFSETQ. CDR3 in DNA: TGCGCCAGCAGCCTAACGGGATCCGATCAGCCCCAGCATTTT. Protein sequence: CASSLTGSDQPQHF.

The chain recombines TRBV7-6 with TRBJ2-7; no definite D call. CDR3 length equals 14 residues. V lost 1 base and J 0 bases, leaving 7 bases between the germline ends. CDR1 SGHVS and CDR2 FNYEAQ come from the germline V gene. CDR3 loop: CASSLGPNSYEQYF. The CDR3 coding sequence is TGTGCCAGCAGCTTAGGCCCTAACTCCTACGAGCAGTACTTC.

The chain couples TRBV9 to TRBJ2-7, with 7 bases aligning to TRBD2. The CDR3 totals 16 residues. Trimming at V came to 0 bases and at J to 3 bases, leaving 9 bases not matched to a gene. CDR1 SGDLS and CDR2 YYNGEE come from the germline V gene. In nucleotides, the CDR3 is TGTGCCAGCAGCGTAGGAACTAGCGCGCACCGCTACGAGCAGTACTTC. This encodes CASSVGTSAHRYEQYF.

This rearrangement joins TRBV29-1 to TRBJ2-6; TRBD1 or TRBD2 may be the D gene (6 bases each). The CDR3 contains 15 residues. Germline CDR1 and CDR2: SQVTM and ANQGSEA. Between the trimmed V and J ends, which lost 4 bases and 4 bases, there was a span of 14 bases. In DNA, the CDR3 is TGCAGCGTTGCCATTTCGGGGGCCGGGGCCAACGTCCTGACTTTC. Its protein product is CSVAISGAGANVLTF.

CDR3 amino acids: CASSLAGQRGGELFF. DNA of the CDR3: TGTGCCAGCAGCTTAGCGGGACAAAGAGGCGGGGAGCTGTTTTTT. The V and J genes are TRBV7-8 and TRBJ2-2, with D tentatively TRBD1 (6 bases). Between the trimmed V and J ends, which lost 0 bases and 7 bases, there was a span of 12 bases. The CDR3 has 15 amino acids. Germline V CDR1 and CDR2: SGHVS, FQNEAQ.

CDR3 amino acids: CASSTPSGQPKETQYF. The DNA for the CDR3 is TGTGCCAGTAGTACCCCATCGGGACAGCCTAAAGAGACCCAGTACTTC. This chain connects TRBV19 to TRBJ2-5; 7 bases fit TRBD1. From germline, CDR1 is LNHDA and CDR2 SQIVND (reference sequence). The CDR3 sequence is 16 residues long. The J segment lost 3 bases and the V segment lost 4 bases, leaving 11 bases of the junction unmatched.

The V call is TRBV5-1, the J call TRBJ1-2, with 8 bases fitting TRBD1. J was trimmed by 4 bases and V by 4 bases; bases with no gene match: 3. The CDR3 has 13 amino acids. CDR1 SGHRS and CDR2 YFSETQ come from the germline V gene. The CDR3 bases are TGCGCCAGCAGCGAGGACAGGGTCTATGGCTACACCTTC. Amino acid sequence: CASSEDRVYGYTF.

The chain joins TRBV27 to TRBJ2-5; the match to TRBD2 covers 11 bases. Germline V gene data show CDR1 as MNHEY and CDR2 as SMNVEV (reference sequence). V trimming: 6 bases; J trimming: 5 bases; junction bases outside the gene matches: 8. The CDR3 sequence is 15 residues long. CDR3 in amino acids: CASSLTSGSRETQYF. The CDR3 nucleotides read TGTGCCAGCAGCCTAACTAGCGGGAGTCGGGAGACCCAGTACTTC.

In its sample, this clone was seen once. The chain combines TRBV7-9 with TRBJ2-2; D is undetermined. Trimming cost V 5 bases and J 2 bases, with 9 bases left between them. CDR3 size: 14 residues. The germline V gene encodes CDR1 SEHNR and CDR2 FQNEAQ (reference sequence). The CDR3 DNA reads TGTGCCAGCAGCGCGATTATAAACACCGGGGAGCTGTTTTTT. Translated: CASSAIINTGELFF.

V usage is TRBV18 and J usage is TRBJ1-1; no reliable D call. The CDR3 has 15 residues. Trimming stripped 1 base from V and 3 bases from J, with 12 bases between. Germline V lookup: CDR1 KGHSH, CDR2 LQKENI. CDR3 nucleotides: TGTGCCAGCTCACCACGTATAGATCGGGACACTGAAGCTTTCTTT. Translated: CASSPRIDRDTEAFF.

The chain recombines TRBV28 with TRBJ2-7; D unresolved. The length of the CDR3 is 12 residues. Trimming took off 0 bases at V and 9 bases at J, with 9 bases between the two ends. Germline V lookup: CDR1 MDHEN, CDR2 SYDVKM. CDR3 amino acids: CASSLWGYGQYF. The CDR3, as DNA: TGTGCCAGCAGTTTATGGGGGTATGGGCAGTACTTC.